A single sample is the source of the 4 T cell receptor beta chains below, sequenced in a study of shared clonotypes between healthy human individuals. The data were produced by immunoSEQ multiplex PCR, yet TCRdb's version contains in-frame clones alone and is incomplete. The sample holds 450,000 to 500,000 clones; about 79% are singletons and the top ten take 10% to 15%. Sequencing was performed on PBMCs. The receptors were sampled from a woman in her thirties or forties in good health. Some clones in this sample may be carry-over from other donors' samples.

The rearrangement uses TRBV5-1 and TRBJ1-4; 8 nucleotides agree with TRBD1. The germline gives CDR1 SGHRS, CDR2 YFSETQ. V trimming: 4 bases; J trimming: 4 bases; junction bases outside the gene matches: 3. The CDR3 has 14 residues. This CDR3 reads CASSIQGGNEKLFF. For the CDR3, the DNA is TGCGCCAGCAGCATACAGGGGGGTAATGAAAAACTGTTTTTT.

The J gene is TRBJ2-5, the V gene TRBV7-8; 10 nucleotides align to TRBD1. With V trimmed by 5 bases and J by 5 bases, 8 bases remained unmatched. This CDR3 contains 15 residues. In germline, CDR1 is SGHVS, CDR2 FQNEAQ. The CDR3 spells CASSIRQGASETQYF. Written as DNA, the CDR3 is TGTGCCAGCAGCATTCGACAGGGGGCGAGTGAGACCCAGTACTTC. Together with reference TRBV7-8 and TRBJ2-5, the CDR3 gives the full variable domain: GAGVSQSPRYKVAKRGQDVALRCDPISGHVSLFWYQQALGQGPEFLTYFQNEAQLDKSGLPSDRFFAERPEGSVSTLKIQRTQQEDSAVYLCASSIRQGASETQYFGPGTRLLVL.

CDR3 region: CASSFYRANYGYTF. As DNA, the CDR3 is TGTGCCAGCAGTTTTTATCGGGCAAACTATGGCTACACCTTC. This chain connects TRBV28 to TRBJ1-2; no definite D call. CDR3 length: 14 residues. Germline V lookup: CDR1 MDHEN, CDR2 SYDVKM. Trimming pared 3 bases from V and 2 bases from J, leaving 10 bases between.

With respect to this clone: The sample has other DNA sequences that encode this CDR3 too. The rearrangement uses TRBV29-1 and TRBJ2-1; D is unclear. This CDR3 has 12 residues. Looked up from germline, CDR1 is SQVTM and CDR2 is ANQGSEA. CDR3: CTYTLEYNEQFF. CDR3 coding DNA: TGCACCTATACGCTGGAATACAATGAGCAGTTCTTC.